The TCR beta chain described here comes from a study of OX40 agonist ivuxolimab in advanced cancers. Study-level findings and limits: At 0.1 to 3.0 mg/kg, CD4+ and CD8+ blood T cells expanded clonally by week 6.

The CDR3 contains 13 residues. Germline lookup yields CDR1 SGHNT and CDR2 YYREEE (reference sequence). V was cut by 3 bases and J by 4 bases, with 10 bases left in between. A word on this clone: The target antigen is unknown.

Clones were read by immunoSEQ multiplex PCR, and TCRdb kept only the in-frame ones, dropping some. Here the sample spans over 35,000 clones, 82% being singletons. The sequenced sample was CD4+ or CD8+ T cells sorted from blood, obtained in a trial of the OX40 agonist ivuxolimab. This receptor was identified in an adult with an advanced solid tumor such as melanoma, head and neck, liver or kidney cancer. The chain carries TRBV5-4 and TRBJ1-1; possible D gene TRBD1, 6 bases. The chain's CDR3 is CASSWGGATEAFF. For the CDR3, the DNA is TGTGCCAGCAGCTGGGGGGGGGCCACTGAAGCTTTCTTT.